Reported below is one T cell receptor beta chain. The data were taken from a study of regulatory T cells in long-lasting Graves disease. In building TCR beta libraries, iRepertoire HTBI primers were used together with Arm-PCR of CDR3 regions. MiXCR, run by TCRdb on the multiplex PCR reads, gives a single entry per CDR3 protein. The table lists about 620,000 distinct CDR3 sequences, roughly 15% of them singletons. The CDR3 covers 16 residues. With 0 bases clipped from V and 6 bases from J, the junction kept 5 bases outside the gene matches. Germline assignment: CDR1 SGHTA and CDR2 FQGTGA. Time point in this sample: newly diagnosed GD, antithyroid drugs for less than 3 months. The TCR library was made from RNA that had been extracted from PBMCs in TRIzol. This sample also belongs to another study, concerning T cells in Graves' hyperthyroidism and ophthalmopathy.

This TCR derives from a woman aged 30 to 39 with Graves disease. This chain joins TRBV7-3 and TRBJ2-1; 10 bases align to TRBD2. The sequencing used peripheral blood mononuclear cells (PBMCs), collected at new diagnosis, from a patient treated with antithyroid drugs. The CDR3 region is CASSLTAASGGNEQFF. For the CDR3, the DNA is TGTGCCAGCAGCTTAACGGCGGCTAGCGGGGGCAATGAGCAGTTCTTC.